Below are 12 T cell receptor beta chains sequenced from a single sample in a study of T-cell memory formation after mild COVID-19. In TCRdb, the 5' RACE reads were re-called with MiXCR into one record per CDR3 protein. The repertoire includes 100,000 to 150,000 distinct CDR3 sequences, approximately 15% of them detected once, and 14% sits in the top ten. Sequencing was performed on PBMCs or a T cell subset sorted from them (not recorded which). Receptors were obtained from an adult woman who had mild COVID-19 (a few samples of this study predate the infection). Cell type and time point are not known.

The genes are TRBV5-6 and TRBJ2-1; no reliable D call. This CDR3 is 13 amino acids long. V was cut by 4 bases and J by 7 bases, with 12 bases left in between. Germline CDR1 reads SGHDT; CDR2 reads YYEEEE. The CDR3 is CASSINLANEQFF. The DNA of the CDR3 is TGTGCCAGCAGCATAAACCTGGCGAATGAGCAGTTCTTC. The variable domain in full, completed from reference TRBV5-6 and TRBJ2-1, reads DAGVTQSPTHLIKTRGQQVTLRCSPKSGHDTVSWYQQALGQGPQFIFQYYEEEERQRGNFPDRFSGHQFPNYSSELNVNALLLGDSALYLCASSINLANEQFFGPGTRLTVL.

The CDR3 is CASSFRRANTGELFF. The CDR3 region has the DNA TGTGCCAGCAGTTTTCGGCGCGCGAACACCGGGGAGCTGTTTTTT. The V and J genes are TRBV12-3 or TRBV12-4 and TRBJ2-2; D remains ambiguous. V lost 3 bases and J 0 bases, leaving 8 bases between the germline ends. The CDR3 is made up of 15 amino acids.

This clonotype has only a few counts. The genes are TRBV5-1 and TRBJ1-4; D possibly corresponds to TRBD1 (5 bases). V was pared by 3 bases and J by 8 bases, with 14 bases between. There are 14 residues in the CDR3. Germline CDR1 is SGHRS and CDR2 is YFSETQ. The CDR3 is CASSSTAEGEKLFF. The CDR3 region has the DNA TGCGCCAGCAGCTCCACGGCGGAGGGGGAAAAACTGTTTTTT.

This chain uses TRBV4-3 with TRBJ2-2; 7 positions agree with TRBD2. CDR1 is LGHNA and CDR2 is YSLEER in the germline V gene. V lost 3 bases, J lost 6 bases, and 4 bases stayed unmatched. This CDR3 contains 14 residues. The DNA for the CDR3 is TGCGCCAGCAGCCATGAGACTAGCCCCGGGGAGCTGTTTTTT. This sequence encodes CASSHETSPGELFF.

The genes are TRBV5-5 and TRBJ2-7, with TRBD2 matching 9 bases. V lost 0 bases to trimming and J lost 2 bases; unmatched junction nucleotides: 3. Germline loops: CDR1 SGHKS, CDR2 YYEKEE (reference sequence). The CDR3 runs to 15 residues. CDR3 nucleotide sequence: TGTGCCAGCAGCTTGGGACTAGCGGACACCTACGAGCAGTACTTC. Amino acid sequence: CASSLGLADTYEQYF.

The gene calls are TRBV30 and TRBJ1-1; D remains ambiguous. V was pared by 2 bases and J by 0 bases, with 7 bases between. This CDR3 contains 13 residues. Germline CDR1 reads GTSNPN; CDR2 reads SVGIG (reference sequence). The chain's CDR3 is CAWSPALNTEAFF. In DNA form, the CDR3 reads TGTGCCTGGAGTCCCGCCTTGAACACTGAAGCTTTCTTT.

This clonotype was seen only a few times. The chain uses TRBV12-3 or TRBV12-4 and TRBJ1-1; D remains unclear. V gave up 3 bases and J gave up 1 base, with 9 bases separating them. The CDR3 contains 14 residues. In DNA form, the CDR3 reads TGTGCCAGCAGTTTTACCCTCTCGAACACTGAAGCTTTCTTT. Protein product: CASSFTLSNTEAFF.

This clonotype was counted between two and nine times. The CDR3 sequence: CASSSRGRWNNEQFF. The CDR3 nucleotides are TGTGCCAGCAGCTCCCGGGGGCGGTGGAACAATGAGCAGTTCTTC. The J gene is TRBJ2-1, the V gene TRBV7-8, with D perhaps TRBD1 or TRBD2 (6 bases each). Germline CDR1 reads SGHVS; CDR2 reads FQNEAQ. The CDR3 has 15 amino acids. V lost 4 bases and J lost 5, with 15 bases in between.

The chain combines TRBV30 with TRBJ1-1, with a possible D match to TRBD1 (5 bases). CDR1 GTSNPN and CDR2 SVGIG come from the germline V gene (reference sequence). The CDR3 contains 17 residues. The germline V and J ends were trimmed by 3 bases and 0 bases, with 20 bases remaining between them. CDR3 sequence (DNA): TGTGCCTGGAGCCTGCGGACGGGGCTCACTATGAACACTGAAGCTTTCTTT. It codes for CAWSLRTGLTMNTEAFF.

This sequence joins TRBV27 and TRBJ2-3; possibly TRBD1 for D (5 bases). The germline V gene encodes CDR1 MNHEY and CDR2 SMNVEV (reference sequence). This CDR3 has 15 amino acids. Trimming pared 1 base from V and 2 bases from J, leaving 10 bases between. CDR3 sequence reads: CASSLWQGVTDTQYF. The CDR3 bases are TGTGCCAGCAGTTTATGGCAGGGTGTCACAGATACGCAGTATTTT.

This clonotype was seen at least ten times. The V call is TRBV5-5, the J call TRBJ2-7; D tentatively reads TRBD1 or TRBD2 (5 bases each). Trimming removed 5 bases from V and 5 bases from J, with 20 bases in between. Germline lookup yields CDR1 SGHKS and CDR2 YYEKEE (reference sequence). The CDR3 has 15 amino acids. CDR3 in amino acids: CASRKIEWGPDEQYF. The CDR3 coding sequence is TGTGCCAGCAGGAAGATTGAATGGGGACCCGACGAGCAGTACTTC. The complete variable domain, with remaining parts taken from reference TRBV5-5 and TRBJ2-7, reads DAGVTQSPTHLIKTRGQQVTLRCSPISGHKSVSWYQQVLGQGPQFIFQYYEKEERGRGNFPDRFSARQFPNYSSELNVNALLLGDSALYLCASRKIEWGPDEQYFGPGTRLTVT.

The genes are TRBV5-5 and TRBJ2-6; 7 nucleotides match TRBD1. J was trimmed by 0 bases and V by 5 bases; bases with no gene match: 11. The CDR3 totals 18 residues. Germline CDR1 is SGHKS and CDR2 is YYEKEE (reference sequence). CDR3 nucleotides: TGTGCCAGCAGTCCCTGGGACAGCTTACCCTCTGGGGCCAACGTCCTGACTTTC. Translating it yields CASSPWDSLPSGANVLTF.